The rows below give T cell receptor beta chains drawn from one sample of a study of blood T cells in healthy people across ages. TCRdb recomputed calls from the 5' RACE reads with MiXCR, one row per CDR3 protein. The sample comprises more than 1,400,000 distinct CDR3 sequences, 35% to 45% of which are singletons, and approximately 7.9% rests with the top ten. The specimen sequenced was blood. These receptors all stem from a woman aged 18 to 35 in good health. Both conserved end residues are part of each CDR3. D genes are given only for firm matches. Clone size is stated in some rows and not others, as once, few, many or a class when expanded.

size: .; V: TRBV20-1; J: TRBJ2-4; D: TRBD2; CDR3: CSASPGLAELAKNIQYF; DNA: TGCAGTGCTTCCCCAGGACTAGCGGAGCTAGCCAAAAACATTCAGTACTTC
size: .; V: TRBV12-3/TRBV12-4; J: TRBJ2-7; D: TRBD1; CDR3: CACIPGQGAYEQYF; DNA: TGTGCCTGCATCCCAGGACAGGGAGCCTACGAGCAGTACTTC
size: .; V: TRBV11-2; J: TRBJ2-6; D: .; CDR3: CASGLDGANVLTF; DNA: TGTGCCAGCGGCTTGGACGGGGCCAACGTCCTGACTTTC
size: few; V: TRBV20-1; J: TRBJ2-1; D: TRBD2; CDR3: CSAKSGGNYNEQFF; DNA: TGCAGTGCTAAAAGCGGGGGGAACTACAATGAGCAGTTCTTC
size: .; V: TRBV5-1; J: TRBJ2-5; D: .; CDR3: CASSSSLEVPQYF; DNA: TGCGCCAGCAGCTCCTCACTTGAGGTACCGCAGTACTTC
size: .; V: TRBV4-1; J: TRBJ2-1; D: TRBD2; CDR3: CASSPRTSGGAGNYNEQFF; DNA: TGCGCCAGCAGCCCTAGGACTAGCGGGGGGGCGGGGAATTACAATGAGCAGTTCTTC
size: .; V: TRBV7-8; J: TRBJ2-5; D: TRBD2; CDR3: CASRSRLAEQETQYF; DNA: TGTGCCAGCAGATCCCGTCTAGCGGAGCAAGAGACCCAGTACTTC
size: few; V: TRBV7-9; J: TRBJ2-1; D: .; CDR3: CASSLAYGYNEQFF; DNA: TGTGCCAGCAGCTTAGCGTACGGATACAATGAGCAGTTCTTC
size: once; V: TRBV7-6; J: TRBJ2-1; D: TRBD2; CDR3: CASSSPLSGGANEQFF; DNA: TGTGCCAGCAGCTCCCCACTGAGCGGGGGGGCCAATGAGCAGTTCTTC
size: .; V: TRBV6-1; J: TRBJ1-1; D: .; CDR3: CASSQRGNTEAFF; DNA: TGTGCCAGCAGTCAAAGGGGGAACACTGAAGCTTTCTTT
size: .; V: TRBV10-3; J: TRBJ2-3; D: TRBD2; CDR3: CATSEYAGASTDTQYF; DNA: TGTGCCACCAGTGAGTACGCGGGAGCCAGCACAGATACGCAGTATTTT
size: .; V: TRBV7-2; J: TRBJ2-1; D: .; CDR3: CASSTTGVSGGNEQFF; DNA: TGTGCCAGCAGCACAACAGGGGTCTCTGGGGGGAATGAGCAGTTCTTC
size: .; V: TRBV7-2; J: TRBJ2-1; D: TRBD2; CDR3: CASSPSSGGALYNEQFF; DNA: TGTGCCAGCAGCCCATCTAGCGGGGGGGCCCTCTACAATGAGCAGTTCTTC
size: .; V: TRBV5-1; J: TRBJ2-3; D: TRBD1; CDR3: CASSFTGQGAVDTQYF; DNA: TGCGCCAGCAGCTTTACCGGACAGGGGGCAGTAGATACGCAGTATTTT
size: .; V: TRBV6-1; J: TRBJ1-1; D: .; CDR3: CASSEAPLIRSEAFF; DNA: TGTGCCAGCAGTGAAGCCCCACTAATCCGATCTGAAGCTTTCTTT
size: few; V: TRBV12-3/TRBV12-4; J: TRBJ2-1; D: TRBD1; CDR3: CASTGTAYNEQFF; DNA: TGTGCCAGTACCGGGACAGCATACAATGAGCAGTTCTTC
size: .; V: TRBV7-9; J: TRBJ2-5; D: TRBD2; CDR3: CASSFTSGGKAQYF; DNA: TGTGCCAGCAGCTTTACTAGCGGGGGAAAGGCCCAGTACTTC
size: .; V: TRBV10-2; J: TRBJ2-6; D: .; CDR3: CASSDQGFLSSGANVLTF; DNA: TGCGCCAGCAGCGACCAGGGTTTTCTTTCCTCTGGGGCCAACGTCCTGACTTTC
size: .; V: TRBV4-1; J: TRBJ2-5; D: TRBD2; CDR3: CASSQDAERGARETQYF; DNA: TGCGCCAGCAGCCAAGATGCGGAGCGGGGGGCACGAGAGACCCAGTACTTC
size: .; V: TRBV20-1; J: TRBJ1-6; D: .; CDR3: CSVPLGGSLHF; DNA: TGCAGTGTTCCCTTAGGGGGGTCCCTCCACTTT
size: .; V: TRBV6-6; J: TRBJ2-7; D: TRBD1; CDR3: CASSPPTGSPYEQYF; DNA: TGTGCCAGCAGTCCACCGACAGGGAGTCCCTACGAGCAGTACTTC
size: few; V: TRBV10-3; J: TRBJ2-5; D: TRBD2; CDR3: CAISREGRQSQYF; DNA: TGTGCCATCAGCCGGGAGGGACGCCAGTCCCAGTACTTC
size: .; V: TRBV7-9; J: TRBJ1-2; D: .; CDR3: CASSIGRANGYTF; DNA: TGTGCCAGCAGTATCGGTCGGGCCAATGGCTACACCTTC
size: few; V: TRBV3-1; J: TRBJ2-2; D: .; CDR3: CASSQGGGQHGELFF; DNA: TGTGCCAGCAGCCAAGGAGGGGGGCAGCACGGGGAGCTGTTTTTT
size: .; V: TRBV5-1; J: TRBJ2-7; D: TRBD1; CDR3: CASSRDRSPTYEQYF; DNA: TGCGCCAGCAGCAGGGACAGGTCCCCTACCTACGAGCAGTACTTC